The present T cell receptor beta chain was sequenced within a study of blood T cell repertoires in COVID-19. Study as a whole: There were acute and convalescent COVID-19 samples, and they came from the United States, Italy and Spain. PBMCs, B-cell-depleted T cells, or T cells provided the cDNA or gDNA that made up the material.

Germline CDR1 is KGHDR and CDR2 is SFDVKD. The germline V and J ends were trimmed by 3 bases and 5 bases, with 16 bases remaining between them. This CDR3 is 16 amino acids long. In the original processing: Using reference gene primer amplification, nucleated cell counts were estimated. The data were produced by immunoSEQ multiplex PCR, yet TCRdb's version contains in-frame clones alone and is incomplete. V, J and clone size were drawn from that table, and D and trimming were deduced from the DNA. Of some 120,000 clones in the sample, almost 85% were seen once. This receptor was identified in a man aged 65 to 85 with active or convalescent COVID-19. The specimen sequenced was peripheral blood. This chain uses TRBV24-1 with TRBJ2-1; possibly TRBD1 for D (6 bases). DNA of the CDR3: TGTGCCACCAGTGATGGAGCAGGGGTAGCGCACAATGAGCAGTTCTTC. This codes for CATSDGAGVAHNEQFF.